The next 19 T cell receptor beta chains were all read from a single sample in a study of sequential checkpoint blockade in melanoma (dated by TCRdb to between 2019 and 2020). The sample's treatment or condition, from its label and the paper: randomized to nivolumab then ipilimumab (arm A) or the reverse (arm B). Libraries were constructed by the immunoSEQ multiplex PCR assay. In its TCRdb copy, this immuneACCESS table keeps in-frame sequences only and misses some clones. Where compared with another copy, unresolved V genes explain less than half of these, and the others have no known cause. In this sample the table shows about 18,000 clones, around 69% of which occur a single time. The ten biggest clones cover 15% to 20% of the sample. The sequenced sample was CD8+ T cells sorted from blood (inferred from file names), obtained from a patient given nivolumab and ipilimumab in sequence. The receptors stem from a human donor with melanoma.

The J gene is TRBJ2-7, the V gene TRBV15, with 8 bases matching TRBD2. CDR3 length: 14 amino acids. Trimming cost V 5 bases and J 4 bases; bases outside gene matches: 7. Per germline, CDR1 LNHNV and CDR2 YYDKDF (reference sequence). CDR3 loop: CATSRDSGTYEQYF. CDR3 DNA sequence: TGTGCCACCAGCCGGGATAGCGGGACATACGAGCAGTACTTC.

This chain uses TRBV7-3 with TRBJ2-7; 9 bases fit TRBD1. Per germline, CDR1 SGHTA and CDR2 FQGTGA. The CDR3 is made up of 14 amino acids. The J segment lost 4 bases and the V segment lost 0 bases, leaving 1 base of the junction unmatched. This chain's CDR3 is CASSLTDRGYEQYF. The CDR3 nucleotides read TGTGCCAGCAGCTTAACGGACAGGGGTTACGAGCAGTACTTC.

CDR3 sequence reads: CASSSSLGREQFF. The CDR3 DNA reads TGTGCCAGTAGTTCAAGTTTGGGCAGAGAGCAGTTCTTC. The chain joins TRBV19 to TRBJ2-1; no definite D call. Germline CDR1 reads LNHDA; CDR2 reads SQIVND (reference sequence). V lost 5 bases and J lost 10, with 15 bases in between. CDR3 length: 13 amino acids. The variable domain in full, completed from reference TRBV19 and TRBJ2-1, reads DGGITQSPKYLFRKEGQNVTLSCEQNLNHDAMYWYRQDPGQGLRLIYYSQIVNDFQKGDIAEGYSVSREKKESFPLTVTSAQKNPTAFYLCASSSSLGREQFFGPGTRLTVL.

The chain couples TRBV15 to TRBJ1-1, with 7 bases fitting TRBD1. Per germline, CDR1 LNHNV and CDR2 YYDKDF (reference sequence). There are 12 residues in the CDR3. J lost 7 bases, V lost 4 bases, and 3 bases had no gene match. The CDR3 bases are TGTGCCACCAGCAACTGGGACAGTGAAGCTTTCTTT. Translated, it gives CATSNWDSEAFF.

The chain joins TRBV6-5 to TRBJ2-5, with TRBD1 matching over 9 bases. The ends lost 10 bases at V and 4 bases at J; junction bases unmatched: 13. The CDR3 contains 15 residues. Germline assignment: CDR1 MNHEY and CDR2 SVGAGI. The CDR3 bases are TGTGCCACTCATAATTTCAGACAGGGGGGAGAGACCCAGTACTTC. It codes for CATHNFRQGGETQYF.

This chain uses TRBV27 with TRBJ2-2; 10 nucleotides line up with TRBD2. The ends lost 2 bases at V and 7 bases at J; junction bases unmatched: 4. Germline V gene data show CDR1 as MNHEY and CDR2 as SMNVEV (reference sequence). The CDR3 loop spans 15 amino acids. CDR3: CASSLLAGVSGELFF. Written as DNA, the CDR3 is TGTGCCAGCAGTTTACTAGCGGGAGTTAGCGGGGAGCTGTTTTTT.

The chain carries TRBV2 and TRBJ1-2, with unresolved D. Trimming pared 1 base from V and 2 bases from J, leaving 8 bases between. The germline V gene encodes CDR1 SNHLY and CDR2 FYNNEI. This CDR3 comprises 14 residues. CDR3 sequence: CASSEEVQNYGYTF. The CDR3, as DNA: TGTGCCAGCAGTGAAGAAGTACAGAACTATGGCTACACCTTC.

The chain joins TRBV11-2 to TRBJ2-1; possibly TRBD1 for D (5 bases). Germline V gene data show CDR1 as SGHAT and CDR2 as FQNNGV. The CDR3 runs to 14 residues. V gave up 1 base and J gave up 8 bases, with 12 bases separating them. The CDR3 protein is CASSLVGVRHEQFF. CDR3 nucleotide sequence: TGTGCCAGCAGCTTAGTAGGGGTGAGGCATGAGCAGTTCTTC.

The chain employs TRBV7-9 and TRBJ2-7, with TRBD1 matching over 7 bases. The CDR3 is 13 residues long. V was clipped by 5 bases and J by 2 bases; unmatched bases: 3. CDR1 and CDR2 from the germline V gene are SEHNR and FQNEAQ (reference sequence). For the CDR3, the DNA is TGTGCCAGCAGCCCGGGACAGACCTACGAGCAGTACTTC. Residues: CASSPGQTYEQYF.

The table lists this clone with a few counts. This specimen includes other DNA sequences encoding the same CDR3. CDR3 amino acids: CASSRMGLSNQPQHF. CDR3 nucleotides: TGCGCCAGCAGCCGCATGGGCCTTAGCAATCAGCCCCAGCATTTT. This chain uses TRBV4-1 with TRBJ1-5; no clear D gene. Per the germline V gene, CDR1 is MGHRA and CDR2 is YSYEKL. This CDR3 comprises 15 residues. V was clipped by 4 bases and J by 0 bases, with 10 bases between them.

The gene calls are TRBV5-1 and TRBJ2-7; TRBD2 is a possible D gene (5 bases). Per germline, CDR1 SGHRS and CDR2 YFSETQ. The V end lost 2 bases, the J end lost 0 bases, and 9 bases lay between the germline ends. The CDR3 is made up of 14 amino acids. The CDR3 nucleotides are TGCGCCAGCAGCTTCTCTGGGAGCTCCTACGAGCAGTACTTC. Translating it yields CASSFSGSSYEQYF.

This chain uses TRBV4-3 with TRBJ1-4, with TRBD1 as a possible D gene (6 bases). Germline CDR1 and CDR2: LGHNA and YSLEER. V was pared by 1 base and J by 8 bases, with 23 bases between. This CDR3 has 18 amino acids. The CDR3 DNA reads as TGCGCCAGCAGCCAAGTATGGGGGCCTGCCAGGACGGGGGAAAAACTGTTTTTT. Its translation is CASSQVWGPARTGEKLFF.

This chain links TRBV28 with TRBJ1-6; D gene unclear. The germline V and J ends were trimmed by 5 bases and 16 bases, with 15 bases remaining between them. CDR3 size: 12 residues. Germline assignment: CDR1 MDHEN and CDR2 SYDVKM. This CDR3 is CASSLYSPLLHF. CDR3 nucleotides: TGTGCCAGCAGTCTGTACTCCCCCCTGCTCCACTTT. The full variable domain, in which reference TRBV28 and TRBJ1-6 provide the parts outside the CDR3, is DVKVTQSSRYLVKRTGEKVFLECVQDMDHENMFWYRQDPGLGLRLIYFSYDVKMKEKGDIPEGYSVSREKKERFSLILESASTNQTSMYLCASSLYSPLLHFGNGTRLTVT.

Only one count was recorded for this clone. The CDR3 here is CASSQTSTGELFF. CDR3 nucleotide sequence: TGCGCCAGCAGCCAAACCAGTACCGGGGAGCTGTTTTTT. The chain uses TRBV4-3 and TRBJ2-2; D not resolved. Germline CDR1 and CDR2: LGHNA and YSLEER. The CDR3 sequence is 13 residues long. Between the trimmed V and J ends, which lost 2 bases and 5 bases, there was a span of 6 bases.

This clone showed up just a few times. This chain joins TRBV5-4 and TRBJ1-2; 7 nucleotides line up with TRBD1. The CDR3 covers 15 residues. V shed 1 base and J 4 bases; nucleotides not matched to a gene: 7. Germline V lookup: CDR1 SGHNT, CDR2 YYREEE (reference sequence). This CDR3 is CASSLFAGTVYGYTF. CDR3 coding DNA: TGTGCCAGCAGCTTGTTTGCCGGGACAGTCTATGGCTACACCTTC. The variable domain in full, completed from reference TRBV5-4 and TRBJ1-2, reads ETGVTQSPTHLIKTRGQQVTLRCSSQSGHNTVSWYQQALGQGPQFIFQYYREEENGRGNFPPRFSGLQFPNYSSELNVNALELDDSALYLCASSLFAGTVYGYTFGSGTRLTVV.

The rearrangement links TRBV28 to TRBJ2-1; 8 bases align to TRBD2. The CDR3 runs 18 residues. The junction had 14 bases not matched to a gene; V was cut back by 2 bases and J by 5 bases. Germline values: CDR1 MDHEN, CDR2 SYDVKM. The CDR3 bases are TGTGCCAGCAGTTTAAGGAGCGGGAGAGGGTACAACGACAATGAGCAGTTCTTC. Its protein product is CASSLRSGRGYNDNEQFF.

The chain is built from TRBV5-1 and TRBJ2-3; 9 bases match TRBD2. Germline lookup yields CDR1 SGHRS and CDR2 YFSETQ. The CDR3 extends over 16 amino acids. V dropped 4 bases and J dropped 4; count of bases not matched to a gene: 10. DNA of the CDR3: TGCGCCAGCAGCCCCCAGGCGGGGGGGAAGTCAGATACGCAGTATTTT. Translation: CASSPQAGGKSDTQYF.

The CDR3 protein is CASSISPGYNEQFF. In DNA, the CDR3 is TGTGCCAGTAGTATCTCGCCAGGATACAATGAGCAGTTCTTC. The chain is built from TRBV19 and TRBJ2-1; no firm D call. The CDR3 is made up of 14 amino acids. In germline, CDR1 is LNHDA, CDR2 SQIVND (reference sequence). Trimming left V 3 bases short and J 4 bases short, with 10 bases between.

The chain couples TRBV7-2 to TRBJ2-7; possible D gene TRBD2, 5 bases. The CDR3 consists of 15 residues. V was pared by 3 bases and J by 1 base, with 13 bases between. Germline V gene data show CDR1 as SGHTA and CDR2 as FQGNSA. The CDR3 spells CASSFTSLASYEQYF. The CDR3 nucleotides read TGTGCCAGCAGCTTCACTTCTCTAGCTTCCTACGAGCAGTACTTC.